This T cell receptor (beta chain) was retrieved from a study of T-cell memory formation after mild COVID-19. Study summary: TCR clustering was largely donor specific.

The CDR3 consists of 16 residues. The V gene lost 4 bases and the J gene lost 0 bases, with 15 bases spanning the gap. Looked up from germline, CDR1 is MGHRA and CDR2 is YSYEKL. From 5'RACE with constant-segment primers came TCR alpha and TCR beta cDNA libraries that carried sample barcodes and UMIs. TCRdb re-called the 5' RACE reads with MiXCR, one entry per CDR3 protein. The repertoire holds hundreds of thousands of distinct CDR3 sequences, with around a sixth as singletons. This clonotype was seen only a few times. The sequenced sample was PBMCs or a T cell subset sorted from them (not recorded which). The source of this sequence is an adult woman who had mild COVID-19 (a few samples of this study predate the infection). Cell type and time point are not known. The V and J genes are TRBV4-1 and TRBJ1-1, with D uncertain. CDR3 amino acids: CASSPSEYRMNTEAFF. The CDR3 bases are TGCGCCAGCAGCCCTAGTGAGTACCGGATGAACACTGAAGCTTTCTTT.